Following are 27 T cell receptor beta chains from one sample sequenced in a study of shared clonotypes between healthy human individuals. Method: immunoSEQ multiplex PCR; TCRdb's copy keeps in-frame clones and lacks some. The data show roughly 2,300,000 clones, around 92% seen once. Sequencing input: naive CD4+ T cells from PBMCs. The sample's subset: CD45RA+ positively selected. The receptors shown here come from a man between 18 and 35 years old in good health. Some clones in this sample may be carry-over from other donors' samples.

In the case of this clone: Distinct nucleotide sequences in the sample also encode this CDR3. The gene calls are TRBV11-2 and TRBJ2-5; D remains ambiguous. Trimming removed 5 bases from V and 2 bases from J, with 3 bases in between. Germline-derived CDR1 and CDR2 are SGHAT and FQNNGV. The CDR3 extends over 11 amino acids. DNA for the CDR3: TGTGCCAGCAGCATTCAAGAGACCCAGTACTTC. Its protein is CASSIQETQYF.

Turning to this clone: This same CDR3 is encoded by further DNA sequences in the sample. The rearrangement joins TRBV5-1 to TRBJ2-2, with a weak D call TRBD2 (6 bases). Trimming removed 4 bases at V and 2 bases at J, with 12 bases between. The CDR3 is made up of 15 amino acids. The germline V gene encodes CDR1 SGHRS and CDR2 YFSETQ. Written as DNA, the CDR3 is TGCGCCAGCAGCCCCCGCGGGGTTAACACCGGGGAGCTGTTTTTT. Its translation: CASSPRGVNTGELFF.

The genes are TRBV27 and TRBJ2-3; D remains ambiguous. The CDR3 extends over 16 amino acids. Per the germline V gene, CDR1 is MNHEY and CDR2 is SMNVEV (reference sequence). The germline V and J ends were trimmed by 2 bases and 2 bases, with 14 bases remaining between them. This CDR3 reads CASSLHPRTNTDTQYF. The CDR3 nucleotides are TGTGCCAGCAGTTTACACCCCCGGACGAACACAGATACGCAGTATTTT.

The chain has TRBV20-1 and TRBJ2-5; D unclear. The CDR3 extends over 11 amino acids. Germline loops: CDR1 DFQATT, CDR2 SNEGSKA (reference sequence). Trimming took 5 bases from V and 5 from J, leaving 9 bases between them. The CDR3 DNA sequence: TGCAGTGCTGGACCTGTCGAGACCCAGTACTTC. This gives the protein CSAGPVETQYF.

This clone has only a few counts. The same CDR3 arises from other DNA sequences in this sample as well. The V and J genes are TRBV6-1 and TRBJ2-7; D not resolved. V was cut by 3 bases and J by 3 bases, with 3 bases left in between. This CDR3 has 11 residues. Germline CDR1 is MNHNS and CDR2 is SASEGT. The CDR3 DNA sequence: TGTGCCAGCAGTGAGGGCTACGAGCAGTACTTC. Amino acids: CASSEGYEQYF.

The V gene is TRBV10-3, the J gene TRBJ1-2; D is ambiguous. Looked up from germline, CDR1 is ENHRY and CDR2 is SYGVKD. The CDR3 is 13 amino acids. V was clipped by 8 bases and J by 3 bases, with 13 bases between them. The CDR3 is CAIGVASDYGYTF. CDR3 sequence (DNA): TGTGCCATCGGGGTGGCTTCCGACTATGGCTACACCTTC.

The rearrangement uses TRBV10-3 and TRBJ2-7, with 10 bases matching TRBD2. The trim removed 6 bases at V and 6 bases at J, leaving 8 bases unmatched. Germline V gene sequence: CDR1 ENHRY, CDR2 SYGVKD. This CDR3 region has 14 residues. This CDR3 reads CAISASGRAGEQYF. The DNA for the CDR3 is TGTGCCATCAGCGCGAGCGGGAGGGCGGGCGAGCAGTACTTC.

The rearrangement uses TRBV7-8 and TRBJ2-5; no clear D gene. The germline V gene has CDR1 SGHVS and CDR2 FQNEAQ. This CDR3 is built from 13 residues. The ends were cut back, 5 bases at V and 5 bases at J, with 12 bases in the middle. The CDR3 nucleotides read TGTGCCAGCAGCCCCATTAGTCGCGAGACCCAGTACTTC. It translates to CASSPISRETQYF.

This clone was seen just once. The chain carries TRBV6-4 and TRBJ1-2; unclear D gene. The V end lost 2 bases, the J end lost 0 bases, and 10 bases lay between the germline ends. The germline V gene has CDR1 MRHNA and CDR2 SNTAGT. The CDR3 runs to 15 residues. The CDR3 DNA reads as TGTGCCAGCAGTGACAAGGGTCGGGCTAACTATGGCTACACCTTC. Residues: CASSDKGRANYGYTF.

The chain uses TRBV7-2 and TRBJ2-3; D not resolved. Trimming shortened V by 5 bases and J by 5 bases, and 8 bases separated the two germline ends. The CDR3 is 12 amino acids. CDR1 is SGHTA and CDR2 is FQGNSA in the germline V gene. The CDR3 sequence is CASSLHQDTQYF. CDR3 bases: TGTGCCAGCAGCCTCCATCAAGATACGCAGTATTTT.

CDR3 DNA sequence: TGTGATGTGGGCGGGACAGGCAACACCGGGGAGCTGTTTTTT. Translating gives CDVGGTGNTGELFF. The chain has TRBV6-5 and TRBJ2-2; the match to TRBD1 covers 8 bases. Germline V CDR1 and CDR2: MNHEY, SVGAGI. The CDR3 is made up of 14 amino acids.

V is TRBV11-3 and J is TRBJ2-1, with D possibly TRBD2 on 6 matching bases. Trimming took 5 bases from V and 7 from J, leaving 21 bases between them. Germline values: CDR1 SGHNT, CDR2 YENEEA. The CDR3 extends over 16 amino acids. CDR3: CASSLSGLDLINEQFF. CDR3 nucleotide sequence: TGTGCCAGCAGCCTATCGGGACTCGACCTCATAAATGAGCAGTTCTTC.

The chain uses TRBV27 and TRBJ2-3, with no clear D. CDR1 MNHEY and CDR2 SMNVEV come from the germline V gene (reference sequence). The CDR3 totals 18 residues. Trimming shortened V by 4 bases and J by 1 base, and 21 bases separated the two germline ends. The CDR3 DNA reads as TGTGCCAGCAGTTCGATATTAGGATCCCGCGCGGGCACAGATACGCAGTATTTT. Its translation is CASSSILGSRAGTDTQYF.

The chain is built from TRBV7-3 and TRBJ1-2; D unresolved. The V and J ends lost 5 bases and 0 bases respectively, with 13 bases between them. Germline CDR1 and CDR2: SGHTA and FQGTGA. The CDR3 length is 15 residues. The CDR3 spells CASSQVVGANYGYTF. The DNA of the CDR3 is TGTGCCAGCAGCCAGGTTGTCGGGGCTAACTATGGCTACACCTTC. The full variable domain, completed using reference TRBV7-3 and TRBJ1-2, is GAGVSQTPSNKVTEKGKYVELRCDPISGHTALYWYRQSLGQGPEFLIYFQGTGAADDSGLPNDRFFAVRPEGSVSTLKIQRTERGDSAVYLCASSQVVGANYGYTFGSGTRLTVV.

The rearrangement links TRBV19 to TRBJ2-5, with TRBD2 matching over 10 bases. V shed 2 bases, J shed 1 base, and the junction held 10 bases outside the gene matches. The CDR3 covers 18 residues. The germline V gene has CDR1 LNHDA and CDR2 SQIVND (reference sequence). The chain's CDR3 is CASSIKPPGLAAQETQYF. DNA for the CDR3: TGTGCCAGTAGTATAAAACCTCCAGGACTAGCGGCCCAAGAGACCCAGTACTTC. Looking up the rest from reference TRBV19 and TRBJ2-5 gives the full variable domain: DGGITQSPKYLFRKEGQNVTLSCEQNLNHDAMYWYRQDPGQGLRLIYYSQIVNDFQKGDIAEGYSVSREKKESFPLTVTSAQKNPTAFYLCASSIKPPGLAAQETQYFGPGTRLLVL.

As concerns this clone: The identical CDR3 is also encoded by other nucleotide sequences in the sample. The chain links TRBV7-9 to TRBJ2-5; 8 bases are a match to TRBD1. J was trimmed by 5 bases and V by 5 bases; bases with no gene match: 4. This CDR3 comprises 13 residues. CDR1 SEHNR and CDR2 FQNEAQ come from the germline V gene (reference sequence). CDR3 loop: CASSDRGVETQYF. The CDR3 nucleotides are TGTGCCAGCAGCGACAGGGGTGTGGAGACCCAGTACTTC.

The chain is built from TRBV5-1 and TRBJ2-7; tentatively, D is TRBD1 (6 bases). Germline CDR1 and CDR2: SGHRS and YFSETQ. The V end was cut by 6 bases, the J end by 0 bases, with 19 bases between. The CDR3 has 16 amino acids. CDR3 residues: CASTLTGQPSSYEQYF. The CDR3 DNA sequence: TGCGCCAGCACGCTTACAGGGCAGCCGAGCTCCTACGAGCAGTACTTC.

This clone was counted once. V usage is TRBV4-2 and J usage is TRBJ2-3; 11 bases align to TRBD1. The J segment lost 2 bases and the V segment lost 4 bases, leaving 5 bases of the junction unmatched. The CDR3 length is 16 residues. Germline CDR1 is LGHNA and CDR2 is YNFKEQ. The CDR3 loop is CASSPRDRGATDTQYF. The CDR3 DNA follows: TGTGCCAGCAGCCCCCGGGACAGGGGGGCCACAGATACGCAGTATTTT.

The chain is built from TRBV28 and TRBJ1-1; 7 nucleotides align to TRBD1. Trimming cost V 6 bases and J 5 bases; bases outside gene matches: 6. Germline CDR1 and CDR2: MDHEN and SYDVKM. The CDR3 totals 13 residues. The CDR3 coding sequence is TGTGCCAGCAGCAAGGGACAGCCGACTGAAGCTTTCTTT. Its protein is CASSKGQPTEAFF. Together with reference TRBV28 and TRBJ1-1, the CDR3 gives the full variable domain: DVKVTQSSRYLVKRTGEKVFLECVQDMDHENMFWYRQDPGLGLRLIYFSYDVKMKEKGDIPEGYSVSREKKERFSLILESASTNQTSMYLCASSKGQPTEAFFGQGTRLTVV.

This sequence joins TRBV27 and TRBJ2-3; TRBD1 aligns across 9 bases. With V trimmed by 6 bases and J by 6 bases, 4 bases remained unmatched. The length of the CDR3 is 13 residues. Germline assignment: CDR1 MNHEY and CDR2 SMNVEV (reference sequence). CDR3 in amino acids: CASSRTGVDTQYF. CDR3 sequence (DNA): TGTGCCAGCAGCAGGACAGGGGTTGATACGCAGTATTTT.

The chain carries TRBV27 and TRBJ2-7; the match to TRBD1 covers 11 bases. The CDR3 runs to 16 residues. Germline V gene data show CDR1 as MNHEY and CDR2 as SMNVEV (reference sequence). V shed 5 bases, J shed 3 bases, and the junction held 9 bases outside the gene matches. The CDR3 coding sequence is TGTGCCAGCAGTCCTAGACGGGGGACAGGGGGCTACGAGCAGTACTTC. Residues: CASSPRRGTGGYEQYF.

In regard to this clone: Other DNA variants within this sample encode the same CDR3. The chain's CDR3 is CSVESGVGYNEQFF. CDR3 coding DNA: TGCAGCGTTGAATCGGGAGTAGGCTACAATGAGCAGTTCTTC. This chain uses TRBV29-1 with TRBJ2-1; tentatively, D is TRBD2 (6 bases). Trimming shortened V by 2 bases and J by 3 bases, and 11 bases separated the two germline ends. Germline V lookup: CDR1 SQVTM, CDR2 ANQGSEA. The CDR3 has 14 residues.

The chain is built from TRBV7-3 and TRBJ2-1; possibly TRBD1 for D (6 bases). This CDR3 contains 15 residues. From germline, CDR1 is SGHTA and CDR2 FQGTGA. With 0 bases removed from V and 5 bases from J, the gap between germline ends came to 11 bases. CDR3 sequence (DNA): TGTGCCAGCAGCTTAACTCGGGACATGGACAATGAGCAGTTCTTC. Translated: CASSLTRDMDNEQFF.

The CDR3 spells CASSLRRRIFYYEQYF. In DNA form, the CDR3 reads TGTGCCAGCAGCTTGCGCAGGAGGATATTTTACTACGAGCAGTACTTC. The chain joins TRBV5-6 to TRBJ2-7, with D perhaps matching TRBD2 (5 bases). The CDR3 has 16 residues. Germline CDR1 SGHDT, CDR2 YYEEEE. The V end lost 1 base, the J end lost 3 bases, and 17 bases lay between the germline ends.

This chain uses TRBV9 with TRBJ2-7, with D maybe TRBD2 (5 bases). V was clipped by 0 bases and J by 4 bases, with 14 bases between them. Germline V gives CDR1 SGDLS, CDR2 YYNGEE. This CDR3 contains 15 residues. Here the CDR3 DNA reads TGTGCCAGCAGCGTAGATCCGGGAAACTCGTACGAGCAGTACTTC. This sequence encodes CASSVDPGNSYEQYF.

The chain has TRBV6-6 and TRBJ1-2; 9 bases line up with TRBD1. Per the germline V gene, CDR1 is MNHNY and CDR2 is SVGAGI (reference sequence). Trimming cost V 6 bases and J 6 bases; bases outside gene matches: 5. The CDR3 loop spans 13 amino acids. CDR3 in DNA: TGTGCCAGCAGGATACAGGGGGCCAATGGCTACACCTTC. Its protein is CASRIQGANGYTF.

The chain employs TRBV30 and TRBJ2-2; possible D gene TRBD1, 5 bases. The V end lost 0 bases, the J end lost 3 bases, and 17 bases lay between the germline ends. CDR1 and CDR2 (germline): GTSNPN, SVGIG (reference sequence). This CDR3 has 17 amino acids. This CDR3 is CAWSVRWGRSYTGELFF. The CDR3 coding sequence is TGTGCCTGGAGTGTACGGTGGGGCAGGAGTTACACCGGGGAGCTGTTTTTT.